The next 8 T cell receptor beta chains were all read from a single sample in a study of blood T cell repertoires in COVID-19. Assay used: immunoSEQ multiplex PCR; TCRdb lists only in-frame clones, some missing. The sample includes about 55,000 clones, 75% to 95% of them seen just once. Sequenced material: peripheral blood. The receptor source for this set is a man at least 80 years old with acute or convalescent COVID-19.

The chain combines TRBV27 with TRBJ2-1; 9 bases are a match to TRBD1. The V and J ends lost 6 bases and 5 bases, in that order; junction bases with no gene match: 14. Germline V gene sequence: CDR1 MNHEY, CDR2 SMNVEV (reference sequence). The CDR3 extends over 17 amino acids. Here the CDR3 DNA reads TGTGCCAGCAGCCGACGGGTCACGGGACAGGGTCACAATGAGCAGTTCTTC. The encoded protein is CASSRRVTGQGHNEQFF.

V gene TRBV2 combines with J gene TRBJ1-4, with 8 bases that match TRBD1. Trimming at V came to 6 bases and at J to 7 bases, leaving 7 bases not matched to a gene. The CDR3 contains 14 residues. CDR1 is SNHLY, CDR2 FYNNEI, per germline. CDR3 DNA: TGTGCCAGCAGGGAGCAGGGGGCCAGTGAAAAACTGTTTTTT. Amino acids: CASREQGASEKLFF.

The rearrangement links TRBV5-4 to TRBJ1-5; D is unresolved. Germline CDR1 SGHNT, CDR2 YYREEE (reference sequence). V was shortened by 1 base and J by 3 bases, with 11 bases between the two germline ends. The CDR3 loop spans 15 amino acids. CDR3 nucleotide sequence: TGTGCCAGCAGCTTGAAGGGAGCGGCCAATCAGCCCCAGCATTTT. Translating it yields CASSLKGAANQPQHF.

V is TRBV7-8 and J is TRBJ2-7, with D perhaps matching TRBD1 (6 bases). CDR1 SGHVS and CDR2 FQNEAQ come from the germline V gene. Deletions cut 3 bases from V and 3 bases from J, with 9 bases between. This CDR3 is 13 amino acids long. Written as DNA, the CDR3 is TGTGCCAGCAGCTTCCAACAGGGCTACGAGCAGTACTTC. This sequence encodes CASSFQQGYEQYF.

The rearrangement uses TRBV6-5 and TRBJ1-2, with 12 bases lining up with TRBD1. This CDR3 is 16 amino acids long. Germline trimming cut 2 bases from V and 5 bases from J; bases unmatched to any gene: 6. Germline lookup yields CDR1 MNHEY and CDR2 SVGAGI. CDR3 DNA sequence: TGTGCCAGCAGTTACGGGACAGGGGGCAGTGATTATGGCTACACCTTC. Translated: CASSYGTGGSDYGYTF.

J is TRBJ2-1 and V is TRBV19, with 10 positions matching TRBD2. The CDR3 length is 15 residues. V dropped 5 bases and J dropped 3; count of bases not matched to a gene: 4. Germline CDR1 reads LNHDA; CDR2 reads SQIVND (reference sequence). The CDR3 bases are TGTGCCAGTAGTCCTAGCGGGGGTCTCTACAATGAGCAGTTCTTC. Encoded protein: CASSPSGGLYNEQFF.

The chain has TRBV9 and TRBJ1-2; TRBD1 agrees at 9 bases. The CDR3 spans 17 residues. The V segment lost 0 bases and the J segment 9 bases; nucleotides outside the gene matches: 15. The V gene's germline CDR1 is SGDLS and CDR2 YYNGEE. The CDR3 loop is CASSVEAGQGRWESYTF. The CDR3 DNA follows: TGTGCCAGCAGCGTAGAGGCAGGACAGGGGCGCTGGGAAAGCTACACCTTC.

The rearrangement joins TRBV7-2 to TRBJ2-5, with TRBD2 matching 11 bases. The CDR3 covers 15 residues. Germline CDR1 SGHTA, CDR2 FQGNSA. V shed 5 bases, J shed 5 bases, and the junction held 7 bases outside the gene matches. This CDR3 reads CASSIGSGGVETQYF. The CDR3, as DNA: TGTGCCAGCAGCATCGGTAGCGGGGGGGTGGAGACCCAGTACTTC.